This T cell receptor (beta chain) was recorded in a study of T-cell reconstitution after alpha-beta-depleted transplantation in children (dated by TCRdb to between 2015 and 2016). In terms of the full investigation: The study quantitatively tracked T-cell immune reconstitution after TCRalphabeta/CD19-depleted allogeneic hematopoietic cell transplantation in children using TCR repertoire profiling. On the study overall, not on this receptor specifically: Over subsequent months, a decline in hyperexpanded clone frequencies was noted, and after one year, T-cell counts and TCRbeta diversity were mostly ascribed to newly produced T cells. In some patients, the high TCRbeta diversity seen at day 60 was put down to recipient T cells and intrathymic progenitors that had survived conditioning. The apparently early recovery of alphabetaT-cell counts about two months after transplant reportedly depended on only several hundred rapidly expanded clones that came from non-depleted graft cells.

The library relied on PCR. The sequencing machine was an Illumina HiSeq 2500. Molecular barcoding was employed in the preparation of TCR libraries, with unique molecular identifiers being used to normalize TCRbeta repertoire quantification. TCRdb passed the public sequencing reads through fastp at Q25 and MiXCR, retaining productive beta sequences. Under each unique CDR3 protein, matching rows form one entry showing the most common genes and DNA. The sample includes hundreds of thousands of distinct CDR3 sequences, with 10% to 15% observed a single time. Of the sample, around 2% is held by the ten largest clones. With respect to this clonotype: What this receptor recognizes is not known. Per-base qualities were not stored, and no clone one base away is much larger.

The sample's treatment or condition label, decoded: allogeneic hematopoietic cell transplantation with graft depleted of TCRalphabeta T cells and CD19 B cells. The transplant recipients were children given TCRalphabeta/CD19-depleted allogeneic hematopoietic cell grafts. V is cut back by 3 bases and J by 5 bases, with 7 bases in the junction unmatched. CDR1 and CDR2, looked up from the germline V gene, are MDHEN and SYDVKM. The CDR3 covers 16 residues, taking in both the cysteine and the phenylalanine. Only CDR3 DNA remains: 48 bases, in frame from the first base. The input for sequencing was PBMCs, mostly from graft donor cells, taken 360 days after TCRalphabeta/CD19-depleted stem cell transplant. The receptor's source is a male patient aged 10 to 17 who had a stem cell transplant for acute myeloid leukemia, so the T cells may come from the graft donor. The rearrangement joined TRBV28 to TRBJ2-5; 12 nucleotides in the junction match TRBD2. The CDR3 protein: CASSFPGLAGRETQYF. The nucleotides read TGTGCCAGCAGTTTCCCCGGACTAGCGGGAAGGGAGACCCAGTACTTC.